The rows below give T cell receptor beta chains drawn from one sample of a study of blood T cell repertoires in COVID-19. Method: immunoSEQ multiplex PCR; TCRdb's copy keeps in-frame clones and lacks some. Counted here are some 250,000 clones, about four fifths occurring once; the ten biggest clones make up roughly 8%. The sequenced sample was peripheral blood. The source of these receptors is a woman aged 80 or over with COVID-19, enrolled during active disease. The CDR3 runs from the conserved cysteine through the conserved F or W. The order of the fields is J gene, clone size, V gene, D gene, CDR3 DNA, CDR3 protein. The D gene is left open where the match is weak. Expanded clones get a size class; other rows say once, few or many, or leave the size out.

j_call: TRBJ1-3
clone_size: -
v_call: TRBV7-2
d_call: -
cdr3_nt: TGTGCCAGCAGCTTATCAGGGTCGAACACCATATATTTT
cdr3_aa: CASSLSGSNTIYF

j_call: TRBJ1-4
clone_size: once
v_call: TRBV6-5
d_call: -
cdr3_nt: TGTGCCAGCAGTTTCGGGGAGGGTGAAAAACTGTTTTTT
cdr3_aa: CASSFGEGEKLFF

j_call: TRBJ1-1
clone_size: -
v_call: TRBV29-1
d_call: TRBD1
cdr3_nt: TGCAGCGTCCGGACAGGGGCCACTGAAGCTTTCTTT
cdr3_aa: CSVRTGATEAFF

j_call: TRBJ2-2
clone_size: -
v_call: TRBV3-1/TRBV3-2
d_call: -
cdr3_nt: TGTGCCAGCAGCCAAGATTTAGGGAGTAACACCGGGGAGCTGTTTTTT
cdr3_aa: CASSQDLGSNTGELFF

j_call: TRBJ1-5
clone_size: -
v_call: TRBV6-2/TRBV6-3
d_call: -
cdr3_nt: TGTGCCAGCAGCCCAGGAGGTTATAGCAATCAGCCCCAGCATTTT
cdr3_aa: CASSPGGYSNQPQHF

j_call: TRBJ1-4
clone_size: -
v_call: TRBV6-5
d_call: -
cdr3_nt: TGTGCCAGCAGTTACTCACAGGGTACTAATGAAAAACTGTTTTTT
cdr3_aa: CASSYSQGTNEKLFF

j_call: TRBJ2-7
clone_size: -
v_call: TRBV3-1/TRBV3-2
d_call: TRBD2
cdr3_nt: TGTGCCAGCAGCCAAGATTCGCGACTAGCTCACGACGAGCAGTACTTC
cdr3_aa: CASSQDSRLAHDEQYF

j_call: TRBJ2-5
clone_size: -
v_call: TRBV7-9
d_call: TRBD1
cdr3_nt: TGTGCCAGCAGCTCAGGGACAGGACAAGAGACCCAGTACTTC
cdr3_aa: CASSSGTGQETQYF

j_call: TRBJ2-7
clone_size: -
v_call: TRBV19
d_call: TRBD2
cdr3_nt: TGTGCCAGTAGTATCCAGCGGGGTACCTACGAGCAGTACTTC
cdr3_aa: CASSIQRGTYEQYF

j_call: TRBJ1-5
clone_size: -
v_call: TRBV5-1
d_call: -
cdr3_nt: TGCGCCAGCAGCTTTACAGGGTCAGGGCAGCCCCAGCATTTT
cdr3_aa: CASSFTGSGQPQHF

j_call: TRBJ2-3
clone_size: -
v_call: TRBV5-1
d_call: -
cdr3_nt: TGCGCCAGCAGCTCTAGCTCCGGCACAGATACGCAGTATTTT
cdr3_aa: CASSSSSGTDTQYF

j_call: TRBJ1-5
clone_size: -
v_call: TRBV24-1
d_call: -
cdr3_nt: TGTGCCACCAGTGAGCCGGGTTTCATAGGCAATCAGCCCCAGCATTTT
cdr3_aa: CATSEPGFIGNQPQHF

j_call: TRBJ2-4
clone_size: -
v_call: TRBV11-2
d_call: -
cdr3_nt: TGTGCCAGCAGCTTATCCAGTATAGCCAAAAACATTCAGTACTTC
cdr3_aa: CASSLSSIAKNIQYF

j_call: TRBJ2-5
clone_size: -
v_call: TRBV3-1/TRBV3-2
d_call: TRBD2
cdr3_nt: TGTGCCAGCAGCCACCGGACTAGCGGGGGGCGAGAGACCCAGTACTTC
cdr3_aa: CASSHRTSGGRETQYF

j_call: TRBJ1-1
clone_size: -
v_call: TRBV30
d_call: -
cdr3_nt: TGTGCCTGGAGTCGAGGAGGGTGGGGTAGGGACACTGAAGCTTTCTTT
cdr3_aa: CAWSRGGWGRDTEAFF

j_call: TRBJ1-6
clone_size: -
v_call: TRBV5-1
d_call: -
cdr3_nt: TGCGCCAGCAGCTTGCGGGGTGACTCTAATTCACCCCTCCACTTT
cdr3_aa: CASSLRGDSNSPLHF

j_call: TRBJ2-3
clone_size: -
v_call: TRBV9
d_call: -
cdr3_nt: TGTGCCAGCAGCGTAGGAGAGGGAAGGTTCGGAGATACGCAGTATTTT
cdr3_aa: CASSVGEGRFGDTQYF

j_call: TRBJ1-1
clone_size: -
v_call: TRBV6-2/TRBV6-3
d_call: -
cdr3_nt: TGTGCCAGCAGTTATCGAGCAAGCGAGGATGAAGCTTTCTTT
cdr3_aa: CASSYRASEDEAFF

j_call: TRBJ2-7
clone_size: -
v_call: TRBV7-8
d_call: -
cdr3_nt: TGTGCCAGCAGCTTATACAGAGCGGCGAGCGGCTACGAGCAGTACTTC
cdr3_aa: CASSLYRAASGYEQYF

j_call: TRBJ1-4
clone_size: -
v_call: TRBV30
d_call: -
cdr3_nt: TGTGCCTGGAGTGGGCAGGAGGGAAAACTGTTTTTT
cdr3_aa: CAWSGQEGKLFF

j_call: TRBJ2-6
clone_size: -
v_call: TRBV3-1/TRBV3-2
d_call: -
cdr3_nt: TGTGCCAGCAGCCAAGAAGGACAATCTGGGGCCAACGTCCTGACTTTC
cdr3_aa: CASSQEGQSGANVLTF

j_call: TRBJ2-7
clone_size: few
v_call: TRBV6-5
d_call: -
cdr3_nt: TGTGCCAGCAGATCGACAATCTCCTACGAGCAGTACTTC
cdr3_aa: CASRSTISYEQYF

j_call: TRBJ2-1
clone_size: -
v_call: TRBV18
d_call: TRBD1
cdr3_nt: TGTGCCAGCTCACCCGGGAAGGACAGGGGAAGTAGGGAGCAGTTCTTC
cdr3_aa: CASSPGKDRGSREQFF

j_call: TRBJ2-5
clone_size: -
v_call: TRBV2
d_call: TRBD2
cdr3_nt: TGTGCCAGCGACCCGGGACTAGTGGGGGAGGAGACCCAGTACTTC
cdr3_aa: CASDPGLVGEETQYF

j_call: TRBJ2-4
clone_size: -
v_call: TRBV5-4
d_call: -
cdr3_nt: TGTGCCAGCAGTCAACAGGGCACCAAAAACATTCAGTACTTC
cdr3_aa: CASSQQGTKNIQYF

j_call: TRBJ1-1
clone_size: -
v_call: TRBV5-4
d_call: TRBD1
cdr3_nt: TGTGCCAGCAGCTTGGGCGGGACAGCTATTAACACTGAAGCTTTCTTT
cdr3_aa: CASSLGGTAINTEAFF

j_call: TRBJ2-7
clone_size: -
v_call: TRBV10-3
d_call: TRBD1
cdr3_nt: TGTGCCATCAGTGCCCCTCCAGGGACAGGGGAGCAGTACTTC
cdr3_aa: CAISAPPGTGEQYF

j_call: TRBJ1-5
clone_size: few
v_call: TRBV2
d_call: -
cdr3_nt: TGTGCCAGCAGTCGGGACTACAATCAGCCCCAGCATTTT
cdr3_aa: CASSRDYNQPQHF

j_call: TRBJ1-2
clone_size: -
v_call: TRBV9
d_call: TRBD1
cdr3_nt: TGTGCCAGCAGCGAAGGACAGGGGGCCTTCTATGGCTACACCTTC
cdr3_aa: CASSEGQGAFYGYTF

j_call: TRBJ2-7
clone_size: -
v_call: TRBV6-5
d_call: TRBD1
cdr3_nt: TGTGCCAGCAGATCAGGGGGCGCGGAGCAGTACTTC
cdr3_aa: CASRSGGAEQYF

j_call: TRBJ1-2
clone_size: -
v_call: TRBV6-5
d_call: TRBD1
cdr3_nt: TGTGCCAGCAGTTACTCGAACTCCGGGACAGGGCTCGGCTACACCTTC
cdr3_aa: CASSYSNSGTGLGYTF

j_call: TRBJ2-2
clone_size: -
v_call: TRBV4-2
d_call: TRBD1
cdr3_nt: TGTGCCAGCAGCCATCCCAGGGGGCCCGGGGAGCTGTTTTTT
cdr3_aa: CASSHPRGPGELFF

j_call: TRBJ1-5
clone_size: -
v_call: TRBV21-1
d_call: -
cdr3_nt: TGTGCCAGCAGCAAAGAGGGGACAGGGTTGCCGGATCAGCCCCAGCATTTT
cdr3_aa: CASSKEGTGLPDQPQHF

j_call: TRBJ2-2
clone_size: -
v_call: TRBV5-4
d_call: -
cdr3_nt: TGTGCCAGCAGCTCTAAAGGGGGGGCCGGGGAGCTGTTTTTT
cdr3_aa: CASSSKGGAGELFF

j_call: TRBJ2-4
clone_size: -
v_call: TRBV2
d_call: TRBD1
cdr3_nt: TGTGCCAGCAGGGGTCGGGACAGGGGCTCCAAAAACATTCAGTACTTC
cdr3_aa: CASRGRDRGSKNIQYF

j_call: TRBJ1-5
clone_size: few
v_call: TRBV5-4
d_call: -
cdr3_nt: TGTGCCAGCAGCTTGTTCGATCAGCCCCAGCATTTT
cdr3_aa: CASSLFDQPQHF

j_call: TRBJ1-1
clone_size: -
v_call: TRBV30
d_call: -
cdr3_nt: TGTGCCTGGAGCAAAATGGGGTCAACAGGGGCTTTCTTT
cdr3_aa: CAWSKMGSTGAFF

j_call: TRBJ2-7
clone_size: once
v_call: TRBV9
d_call: TRBD1
cdr3_nt: TGTGCCAGCAGCGTAGTCCCGGGACAGGGCCACGAGCAGTACTTC
cdr3_aa: CASSVVPGQGHEQYF

j_call: TRBJ1-4
clone_size: -
v_call: TRBV7-2
d_call: -
cdr3_nt: TGTGCCAGCAGCTTAGGCGGAACTGGCGCAACTAATGAAAAACTGTTTTTT
cdr3_aa: CASSLGGTGATNEKLFF

j_call: TRBJ2-5
clone_size: -
v_call: TRBV27
d_call: TRBD2
cdr3_nt: TGTGCCAGCAGTTGGGGGGGGACCCAGTACTTC
cdr3_aa: CASSWGGTQYF

j_call: TRBJ2-1
clone_size: -
v_call: TRBV4-3
d_call: -
cdr3_nt: TGCGCCAGCAGCCAAGATAGTAGGAGGGACAATGAGCAGTTCTTC
cdr3_aa: CASSQDSRRDNEQFF

j_call: TRBJ2-1
clone_size: -
v_call: TRBV7-2
d_call: -
cdr3_nt: TGTGCCAGCAGCTTAGGCGGGACCTTGTACAATGAGCAGTTCTTC
cdr3_aa: CASSLGGTLYNEQFF

j_call: TRBJ1-1
clone_size: -
v_call: TRBV19
d_call: -
cdr3_nt: TGTGCCAGTACTTTGGGGCGCACTGAAGCTTTCTTT
cdr3_aa: CASTLGRTEAFF

j_call: TRBJ1-2
clone_size: -
v_call: TRBV30
d_call: -
cdr3_nt: TGTGCCTGGGCAAGGAACCAGGGATCTAACTATGGCTACACCTTC
cdr3_aa: CAWARNQGSNYGYTF

j_call: TRBJ1-2
clone_size: -
v_call: TRBV7-2
d_call: -
cdr3_nt: TGTGCCAGCAGCTTTTCCTCTTACTATGGCTACACCTTC
cdr3_aa: CASSFSSYYGYTF

j_call: TRBJ1-1
clone_size: once
v_call: TRBV10-3
d_call: -
cdr3_nt: TGTGCCATCAGGAGGGATGGTGGTAACACTGAAGCTTTCTTT
cdr3_aa: CAIRRDGGNTEAFF